Following are 6 T cell receptor beta chains from one sample sequenced in a study of monozygotic twins with cystic fibrosis. Sequencing used immunoSEQ multiplex PCR; TCRdb keeps in-frame clones, though not all of them. The sample has tens of thousands of clones, 80% to 95% seen once. Sequencing input: blood. The receptors were gathered from a boy aged 2-15 years with cystic fibrosis.

The chain carries TRBV5-1 and TRBJ1-2, with TRBD1 identical over 11 bases. The CDR3 extends over 16 amino acids. V gave up 1 base and J gave up 7 bases; unmatched junction bases: 9. Germline CDR1 reads SGHRS; CDR2 reads YFSETQ. The CDR3 nucleotides are TGCGCCAGCAGCTTGCAGGGGGACAGGGGGAAAGGTGGCTACACCTTC. This sequence encodes CASSLQGDRGKGGYTF.

The V call is TRBV4-1, the J call TRBJ2-7; no definite D call. V lost 4 bases to trimming and J lost 2 bases, with 18 bases between them. Germline loops: CDR1 MGHRA, CDR2 YSYEKL. This CDR3 has 16 residues. CDR3 nucleotide sequence: TGCGCCAGCAGCCTCTCTGGGGATGACCGGACCTACGAGCAGTACTTC. It yields the protein CASSLSGDDRTYEQYF.

The CDR3, as DNA: TGTGCCAGCAGTTACTGGTGGGGGCGCTCCTACGAGCAGTACTTC. This codes for CASSYWWGRSYEQYF. This chain links TRBV6-5 with TRBJ2-7, with TRBD1 as a possible D gene (6 bases). This CDR3 has 15 amino acids. Trimming took off 1 base at V and 0 bases at J, with 10 bases between the two ends. The germline V gene has CDR1 MNHEY and CDR2 SVGAGI.

The chain employs TRBV6-1 and TRBJ1-1; D is ambiguous. The CDR3 sequence is 14 residues long. Germline lookup yields CDR1 MNHNS and CDR2 SASEGT. V shed 0 bases and J shed 0 bases, with 5 bases lying between them. CDR3: CASSEARVNTEAFF. The CDR3 DNA is TGTGCCAGCAGTGAAGCTAGGGTGAACACTGAAGCTTTCTTT.

The chain combines TRBV7-2 with TRBJ2-7; 8 bases map to TRBD2. The junction had 15 bases not matched to a gene; V was cut back by 7 bases and J by 4 bases. There are 16 residues in the CDR3. Germline V CDR1 and CDR2: SGHTA, FQGNSA. The CDR3 reads CASTWTHGGASYEQYF. The CDR3 DNA reads TGTGCCAGCACCTGGACCCACGGGGGGGCCTCGTACGAGCAGTACTTC.

The V gene is TRBV2, the J gene TRBJ1-3; 7 bases map to TRBD1. V lost 7 bases, J lost 6 bases, and 9 bases stayed unmatched. This CDR3 contains 14 residues. Germline values: CDR1 SNHLY, CDR2 FYNNEI. CDR3 bases: TGTGCCAGCACCCTGGGGGACAGCTCAAACACCATATATTTT. Protein product: CASTLGDSSNTIYF.